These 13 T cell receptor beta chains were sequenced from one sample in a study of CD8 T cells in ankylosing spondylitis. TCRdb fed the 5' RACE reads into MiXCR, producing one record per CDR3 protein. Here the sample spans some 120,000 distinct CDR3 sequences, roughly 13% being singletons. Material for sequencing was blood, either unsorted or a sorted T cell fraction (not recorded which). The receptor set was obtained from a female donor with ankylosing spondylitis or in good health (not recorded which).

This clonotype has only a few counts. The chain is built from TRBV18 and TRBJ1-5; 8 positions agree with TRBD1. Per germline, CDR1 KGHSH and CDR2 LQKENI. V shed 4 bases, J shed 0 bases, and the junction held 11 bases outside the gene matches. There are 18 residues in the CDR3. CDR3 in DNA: TGTGCCAGCTCACACTCGGGACAGGAGGCCGATAGCAATCAGCCCCAGCATTTT. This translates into CASSHSGQEADSNQPQHF.

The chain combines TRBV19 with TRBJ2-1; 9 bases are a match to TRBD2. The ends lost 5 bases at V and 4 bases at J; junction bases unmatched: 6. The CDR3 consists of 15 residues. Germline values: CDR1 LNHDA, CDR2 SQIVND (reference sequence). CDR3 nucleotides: TGTGCCAGTAGTCACACTAGCGGGCCATACAATGAGCAGTTCTTC. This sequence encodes CASSHTSGPYNEQFF.

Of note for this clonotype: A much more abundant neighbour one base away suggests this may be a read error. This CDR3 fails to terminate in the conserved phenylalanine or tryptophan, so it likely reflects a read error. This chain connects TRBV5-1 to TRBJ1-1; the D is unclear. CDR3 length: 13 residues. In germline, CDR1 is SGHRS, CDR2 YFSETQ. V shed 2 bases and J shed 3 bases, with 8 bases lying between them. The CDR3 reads CASSLLLDTEAFS. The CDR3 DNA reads TGCGCCAGCAGCTTACTATTGGACACTGAAGCTTTCTCT.

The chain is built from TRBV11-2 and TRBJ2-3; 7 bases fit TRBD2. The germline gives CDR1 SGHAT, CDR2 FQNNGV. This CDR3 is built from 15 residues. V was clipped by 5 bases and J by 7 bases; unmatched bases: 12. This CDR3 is CASSVTGGRINTQYF. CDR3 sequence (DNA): TGTGCCAGCAGCGTGACGGGCGGGAGAATTAATACGCAGTATTTT.

CDR3 in DNA: TGTGCCAGCAGTGAATATGGGAAGACCCAGTACTTC. Amino acid sequence: CASSEYGKTQYF. This sequence joins TRBV25-1 and TRBJ2-5, with D uncertain. Germline V gene sequence: CDR1 MGHDK, CDR2 SYGVNS. The CDR3 consists of 12 residues. The germline V and J ends were trimmed by 0 bases and 6 bases, with 5 bases remaining between them.

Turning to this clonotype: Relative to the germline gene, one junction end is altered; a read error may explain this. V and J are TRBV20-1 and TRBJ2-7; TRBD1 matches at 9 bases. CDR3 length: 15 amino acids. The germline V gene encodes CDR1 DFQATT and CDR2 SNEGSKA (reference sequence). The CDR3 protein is CCARDLATGGYEQYF. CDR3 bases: TGCTGTGCTAGAGATCTCGCGACAGGGGGCTACGAGCAGTACTTC.

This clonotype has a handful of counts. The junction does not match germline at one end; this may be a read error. The CDR3 here is CASTQRPSGRDNEQFF. The CDR3 DNA sequence: TGTGCCAGCACCCAACGTCCTAGCGGGAGGGACAATGAGCAGTTCTTC. The chain carries TRBV3-1 and TRBJ2-1; 12 positions match TRBD2. Germline CDR1 is LGHDT and CDR2 is YNNKEL (reference sequence). The CDR3 is 16 residues long.

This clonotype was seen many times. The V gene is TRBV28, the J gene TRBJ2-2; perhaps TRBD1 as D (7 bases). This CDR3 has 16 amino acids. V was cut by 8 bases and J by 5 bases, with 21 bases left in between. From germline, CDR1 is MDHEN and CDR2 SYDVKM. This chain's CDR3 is CASRPGGTAGTGELFF. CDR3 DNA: TGTGCCAGCCGACCCGGCGGGACAGCCGGAACCGGGGAGCTGTTTTTT.

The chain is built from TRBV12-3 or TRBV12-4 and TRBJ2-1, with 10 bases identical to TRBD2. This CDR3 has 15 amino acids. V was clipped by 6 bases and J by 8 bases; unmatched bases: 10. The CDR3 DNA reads TGTGCCAGCAGCCTGCTAGCGGGGGATGAGGATGAGCAGTTCTTC. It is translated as CASSLLAGDEDEQFF.

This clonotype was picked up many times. The CDR3 nucleotides are TGTGCCAGCAGCCCCCGGGTGGGGGCAACCTACGAGCAGTACTTC. Residues: CASSPRVGATYEQYF. The chain recombines TRBV5-5 with TRBJ2-7, with D possibly matching TRBD1 (6 bases). The V gene lost 4 bases and the J gene lost 2 bases, with 16 bases spanning the gap. Germline lookup yields CDR1 SGHKS and CDR2 YYEKEE (reference sequence). The CDR3 runs to 15 residues.

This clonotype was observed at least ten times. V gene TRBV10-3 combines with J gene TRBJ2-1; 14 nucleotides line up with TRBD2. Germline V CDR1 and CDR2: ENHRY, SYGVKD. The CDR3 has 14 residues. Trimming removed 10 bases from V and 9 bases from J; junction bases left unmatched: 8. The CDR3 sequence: CATKGGLAGVEQFF. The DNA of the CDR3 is TGTGCCACAAAAGGGGGACTAGCGGGAGTTGAGCAGTTCTTC.

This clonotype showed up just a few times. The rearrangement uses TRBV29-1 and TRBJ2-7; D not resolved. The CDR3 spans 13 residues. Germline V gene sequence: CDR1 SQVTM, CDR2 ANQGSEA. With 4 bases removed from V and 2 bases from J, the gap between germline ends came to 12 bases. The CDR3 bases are TGCAGCGTTGTCTCAACACAGACCTACGAGCAGTACTTC. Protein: CSVVSTQTYEQYF.

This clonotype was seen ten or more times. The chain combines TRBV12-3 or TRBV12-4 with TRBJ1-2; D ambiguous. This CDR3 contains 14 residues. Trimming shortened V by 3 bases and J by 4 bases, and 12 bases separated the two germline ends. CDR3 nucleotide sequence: TGTGCCAGCAGTTTTGGTGCAGGTGCCTATGGCTACACCTTC. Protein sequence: CASSFGAGAYGYTF.